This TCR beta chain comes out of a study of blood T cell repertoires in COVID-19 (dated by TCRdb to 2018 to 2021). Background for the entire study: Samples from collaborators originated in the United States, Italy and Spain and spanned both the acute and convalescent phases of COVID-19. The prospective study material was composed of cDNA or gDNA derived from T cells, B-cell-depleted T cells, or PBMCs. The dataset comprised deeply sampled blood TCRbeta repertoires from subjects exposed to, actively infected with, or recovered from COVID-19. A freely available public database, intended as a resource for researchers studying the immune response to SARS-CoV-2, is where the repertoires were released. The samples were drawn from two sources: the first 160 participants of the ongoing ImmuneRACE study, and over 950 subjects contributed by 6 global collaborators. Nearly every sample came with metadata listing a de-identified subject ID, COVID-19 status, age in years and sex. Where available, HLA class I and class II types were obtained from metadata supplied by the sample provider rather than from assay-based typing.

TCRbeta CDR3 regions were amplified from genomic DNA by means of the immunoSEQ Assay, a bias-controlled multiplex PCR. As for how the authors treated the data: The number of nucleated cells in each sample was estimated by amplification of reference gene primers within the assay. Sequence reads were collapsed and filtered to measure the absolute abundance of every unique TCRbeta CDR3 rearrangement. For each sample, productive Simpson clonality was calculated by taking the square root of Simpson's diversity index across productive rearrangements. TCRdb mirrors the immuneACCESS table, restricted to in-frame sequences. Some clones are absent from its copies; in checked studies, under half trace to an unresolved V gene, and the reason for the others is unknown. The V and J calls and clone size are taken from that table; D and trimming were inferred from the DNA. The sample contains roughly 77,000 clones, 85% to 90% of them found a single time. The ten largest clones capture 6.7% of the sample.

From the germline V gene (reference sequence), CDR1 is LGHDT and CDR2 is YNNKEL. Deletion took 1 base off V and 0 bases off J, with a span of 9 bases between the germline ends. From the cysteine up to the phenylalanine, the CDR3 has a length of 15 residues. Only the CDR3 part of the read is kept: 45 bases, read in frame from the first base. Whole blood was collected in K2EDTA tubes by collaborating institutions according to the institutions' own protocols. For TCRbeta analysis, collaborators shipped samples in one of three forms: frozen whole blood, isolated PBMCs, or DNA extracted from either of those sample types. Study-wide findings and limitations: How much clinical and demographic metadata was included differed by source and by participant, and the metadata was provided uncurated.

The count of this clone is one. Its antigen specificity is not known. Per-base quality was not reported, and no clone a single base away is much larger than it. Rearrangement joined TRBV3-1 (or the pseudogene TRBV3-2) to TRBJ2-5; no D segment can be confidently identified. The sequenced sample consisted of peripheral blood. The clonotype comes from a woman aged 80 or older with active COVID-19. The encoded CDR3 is CASSQVGRYQETQYF. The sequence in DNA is TGTGCCAGCAGCCAAGTCGGTCGGTACCAAGAGACCCAGTACTTC.